One sample yielded the 3 T cell receptor beta chains listed below, sequenced in a study of cytomegalovirus exposure and HLA in healthy donors (dated by TCRdb to 2016 to 2017). Library prep was done by the immunoSEQ multiplex PCR assay. For the multiplex PCR, a mixture combining 60 forward primers for TCR Vbeta segments and 13 reverse primers for TCR Jbeta segments was used. TCRdb carries this immuneACCESS record with in-frame sequences only. Its versions omit some clonotypes, under half of them owing to an unresolved V gene in the studies checked, with the rest unexplained. The sample table contains around 100,000 clones; only one count was recorded for around 75% of them. The top ten clonotypes cover roughly 15% of the sample. The source material was PBMCs. Receptor source: a male donor in good health and CMV-seropositive.

In its sample, this clone was seen many times. The CDR3 bases are TGTGCCAGCAGTGACTCAGGGGACACCGGGGAGCTGTTTTTT. Its protein product is CASSDSGDTGELFF. The rearrangement links TRBV6-4 to TRBJ2-2; TRBD1 is a possible D gene (5 bases). CDR1 is MRHNA, CDR2 SNTAGT, per germline. Trimming left V 0 bases short and J 3 bases short, with 5 bases between. The CDR3 is 14 residues long.

The chain employs TRBV5-8 and TRBJ2-3; 11 bases are a match to TRBD2. With 4 bases clipped from V and 5 bases from J, the junction kept 6 bases outside the gene matches. In germline, CDR1 is SGHTS, CDR2 YDEGEE. CDR3 length: 15 amino acids. CDR3 loop: CASSQLAGVRDTQYF. The CDR3 region has the DNA TGTGCCAGCAGCCAACTAGCGGGGGTGAGAGATACGCAGTATTTT.

The rearrangement links TRBV4-3 to TRBJ2-2; maybe TRBD1 (6 bases). V was cut by 6 bases and J by 5 bases, with 13 bases left in between. Germline lookup yields CDR1 LGHNA and CDR2 YSLEER. The length of the CDR3 is 14 residues. CDR3 nucleotides: TGCGCCAGCAGACAGGGAATGGGTACCGGGGAGCTGTTTTTT. Its protein product is CASRQGMGTGELFF.